This T cell receptor beta chain was recovered during a study of T cells after yellow fever vaccination. Study-wide points: FACS-sorted repertoires could contain abundant clonotypes contaminating from the bulk population. Post-booster repertoires again held most primary-vaccination clones (around 95% CD4, 75% to 90% CD8). There was a small share of clonotypes that showed up in both the CD4 and CD8 compartments.

Regarding this clonotype: Its antigen is not identified.

Template switching by 5'RACE produced TCR cDNA, adding a universal primer site and UMIs. One entry per CDR3 protein results from TCRdb running MiXCR on the 5' RACE reads. The sample has about 350,000 distinct CDR3 sequences, less than 9.5% seen once. Sequences were derived from PBMCs, sampled roughly 46 days after the first yellow fever vaccination. The TCR comes from a man aged 18 to 29 who received the YFV17D yellow fever vaccine.

The CDR3 coding sequence is TGTGCCAGCAGTCCCTCGGTGGTCGTCTATGGCTACACCTTC. Translation gives CASSPSVVVYGYTF. The chain uses TRBV6-5 and TRBJ1-2; D is undetermined. The CDR3 is 14 residues long. Trimming pared 5 bases from V and 4 bases from J, leaving 14 bases between. Germline assignment: CDR1 MNHEY and CDR2 SVGAGI.